This T cell receptor beta chain was captured in a study of cytomegalovirus exposure and HLA in healthy donors. For the study at large: Among the 300 to 450 genotyped donors, approximately 81% were placed in the Caucasian-associated ancestry cluster.

Primers included in the PCR were 60 Vbeta and 13 Jbeta primers. Sequencing used immunoSEQ multiplex PCR; TCRdb keeps in-frame clones, though not all of them. The table shows roughly 100,000 clones, with more than 60% occurring only once. Study outcomes and limitations: Previously analyzed data showed that most TCR beta V segments were productive at a frequency of about 87% or about 30%. In a later analysis, DRB1 alleles had the most associated TCRs; HLA-C alleles the fewest.

As to this clone: No antigen is known for it.

Germline trimming cut 3 bases from V and 2 bases from J; bases unmatched to any gene: 7. The CDR3 sequence is 16 residues long. Germline CDR1 is SGHRS and CDR2 is YFSETQ. J is TRBJ2-3 and V is TRBV5-1; 9 bases are a match to TRBD1. The receptor was derived from a middle-aged man in good health and CMV-seronegative. The specimen sequenced was PBMCs. The CDR3 here is CASSSTGQGSTDTQYF. The CDR3 region has the DNA TGCGCCAGCAGCTCCACAGGACAGGGGTCCACAGATACGCAGTATTTT. Full variable domain (rest looked up from reference TRBV5-1 and TRBJ2-3): KAGVTQTPRYLIKTRGQQVTLSCSPISGHRSVSWYQQTPGQGLQFLFEYFSETQRNKGNFPGRFSGRQFSNSRSEMNVSTLELGDSALYLCASSSTGQGSTDTQYFGPGTRLTVL.